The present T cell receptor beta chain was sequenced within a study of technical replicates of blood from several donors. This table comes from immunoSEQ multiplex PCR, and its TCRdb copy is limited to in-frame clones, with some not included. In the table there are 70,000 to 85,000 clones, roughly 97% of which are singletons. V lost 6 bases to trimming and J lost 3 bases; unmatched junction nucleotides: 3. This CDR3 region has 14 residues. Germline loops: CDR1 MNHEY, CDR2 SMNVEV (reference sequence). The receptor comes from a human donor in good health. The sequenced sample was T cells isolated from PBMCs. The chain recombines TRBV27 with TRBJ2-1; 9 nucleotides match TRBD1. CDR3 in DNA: TGTGCCAGCAGATGGACAGGGGACTACAATGAGCAGTTCTTC. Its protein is CASRWTGDYNEQFF.